This T cell receptor beta chain came from a study of human T cells and chemical hapten exposure. Study-level findings and limits: Once DPC sensitization occurred, TCRs above 1 in 1000 frequency showed no change.

TCRdb passed the RACE reads through MiXCR, listing each CDR3 protein once. The sample holds about 350,000 distinct CDR3 sequences, just under 6.5% seen once. Germline CDR1 is SGHTA and CDR2 is FQGNSA. This CDR3 comprises 15 residues. Between the trimmed V and J ends, which lost 0 bases and 0 bases, there was a span of 6 bases. As for time point: patch test 2, 6 weeks after DPC sensitization. Described treatment: therapeutic diphenylcyclopropenone sensitization with weekly scalp DPC. This clonotype was found a few times. Its specificity is not known. The sequence came from a woman aged 18-35 years with alopecia areata. Some clones in this sample may be carry-over from other donors' samples. This chain links TRBV7-2 with TRBJ1-5; D remains ambiguous. Specimen: whole blood, collected in connection with sensitization to the hapten diphenylcyclopropenone (DPC). The DNA for the CDR3 is TGTGCCAGCAGCTTAGCGCTAGCTAGCAATCAGCCCCAGCATTTT. Translation gives CASSLALASNQPQHF.